This TCR beta chain was captured in a study of blood T cell repertoires in COVID-19. Whole-study context: Donors in the United States, Italy and Spain gave samples during acute or convalescent COVID-19. From T cells, B-cell-depleted T cells, or PBMCs came the material, which was cDNA or gDNA.

The CDR3 loop spans 14 amino acids. V was clipped by 3 bases and J by 2 bases, with 11 bases between them. Looked up from germline, CDR1 is KGHSH and CDR2 is LQKENI. In the original analysis: Estimates of nucleated cell counts were drawn from the amplification of reference gene primers. TCRdb's table, derived via immunoSEQ multiplex PCR, lists solely in-frame clones and lacks some. Clone size and the V and J calls come from that table; the DNA yielded D and trimming. The sample includes some 150,000 clones, over 75% of them seen just once. The TCR comes from a woman aged 40 to 49 with acute or convalescent COVID-19. V usage is TRBV18 and J usage is TRBJ2-7; D not certain. The sample taken for sequencing was peripheral blood. Written as DNA, the CDR3 is TGTGCCAGCTCACCGGTGGCGGATCCCTACGAGCAGTACTTC. This translates into CASSPVADPYEQYF.